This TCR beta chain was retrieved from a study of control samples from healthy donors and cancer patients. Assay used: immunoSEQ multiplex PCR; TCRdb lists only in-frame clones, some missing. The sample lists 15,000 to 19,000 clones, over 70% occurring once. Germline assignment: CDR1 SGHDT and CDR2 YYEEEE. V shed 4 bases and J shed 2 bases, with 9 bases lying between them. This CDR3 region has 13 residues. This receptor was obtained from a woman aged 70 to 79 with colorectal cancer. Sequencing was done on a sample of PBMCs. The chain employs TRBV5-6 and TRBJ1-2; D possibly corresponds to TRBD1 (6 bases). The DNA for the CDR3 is TGTGCCAGCAGCCACGGACAGAACTATGGCTACACCTTC. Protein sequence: CASSHGQNYGYTF.